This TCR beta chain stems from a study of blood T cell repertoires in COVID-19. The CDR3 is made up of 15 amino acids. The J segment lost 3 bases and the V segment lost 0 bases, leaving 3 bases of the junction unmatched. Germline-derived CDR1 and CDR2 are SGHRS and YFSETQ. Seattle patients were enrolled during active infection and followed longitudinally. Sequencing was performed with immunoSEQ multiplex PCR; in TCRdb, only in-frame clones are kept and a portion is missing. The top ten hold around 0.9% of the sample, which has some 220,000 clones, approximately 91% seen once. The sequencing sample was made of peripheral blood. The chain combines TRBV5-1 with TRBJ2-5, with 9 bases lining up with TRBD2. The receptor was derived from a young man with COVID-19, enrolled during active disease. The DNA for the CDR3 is TGCGCCAGCAGCTTGGGCGGGGGGGCCGAAGAGACCCAGTACTTC. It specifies CASSLGGGAEETQYF.